The source of this T cell receptor (beta chain) is a study of OX40 agonist ivuxolimab in advanced cancers. Study-wide context: Patients took ivuxolimab, an agonistic anti-OX40 (CD134) antibody.

Study-wide results and caveats: Expanded clones tended on average to be more numerous among CD8+ T cells than CD4+. There was clonal expansion of CD4+ and CD8+ blood T cells by week 6 at 0.1 to 3.0 mg/kg.

On this clone: Its target is unknown.

Only in-frame clones appear in the TCRdb table, and some are missing; sequencing was by immunoSEQ multiplex PCR. The profile shows approximately 82,000 clones, around nine tenths of them singletons. Trimming cost V 5 bases and J 4 bases, with 12 bases left between them. Per germline, CDR1 GTSNPN and CDR2 SVGIG (reference sequence). This CDR3 comprises 12 residues. The rearrangement joins TRBV30 to TRBJ2-7; a weak D match, TRBD1 (6 bases). The receptor comes from an adult with an advanced solid tumor such as melanoma, head and neck, liver or kidney cancer. The sequencing here drew on CD4+ or CD8+ T cells sorted from blood, taken in a trial of the OX40 agonist ivuxolimab. CDR3 coding DNA: TGTGCCTGGGGGAAGCAGGGGTACGAGCAGTACTTC. Its protein product is CAWGKQGYEQYF.